The rows below give T cell receptor beta chains drawn from one sample of a study of response to subunit inactivated influenza vaccine. TCRdb reprocessed the RT-PCR reads via MiXCR and lists one record per CDR3 protein. The sample has 860,000 or so distinct CDR3 sequences; approximately 21% are singletons. The sample consisted of PBMCs from blood, taken 5 to 6 days after vaccination. The receptors here all came from a man aged 45-65 years who received an inactivated influenza vaccine. Both conserved end residues are part of each CDR3. D genes are given only for firm matches. Rows may omit the clone size; those that give it use once, few, many or a size class.

j_gene: TRBJ2-2
v_gene: TRBV20-1
d_gene: .
abundance: .
CDR3aa: CSASLGSANTGELFF
CDR3nt: TGCAGTGCTAGTTTAGGGAGTGCGAACACCGGGGAGCTGTTTTTT

j_gene: TRBJ2-5
v_gene: TRBV5-1
d_gene: .
abundance: .
CDR3aa: CASSLHQETQYF
CDR3nt: TGTGCCAGCAGCTTACACCAAGAGACCCAGTACTTC

j_gene: TRBJ2-1
v_gene: TRBV29-1
d_gene: TRBD1
abundance: .
CDR3aa: CSGLDRGYYNEQFF
CDR3nt: TGCAGCGGACTCGACAGGGGGTATTACAATGAGCAGTTCTTC

j_gene: TRBJ1-4
v_gene: TRBV24-1
d_gene: TRBD1
abundance: .
CDR3aa: CATSDPGQTHEKLFF
CDR3nt: TGTGCCACCAGTGACCCGGGACAGACCCATGAAAAACTGTTTTTT

j_gene: TRBJ2-7
v_gene: TRBV20-1
d_gene: TRBD2
abundance: few
CDR3aa: CSARGQTSGRRLAYEQYF
CDR3nt: TGCAGTGCTAGAGGCCAGACTAGCGGGCGTCGCCTAGCCTACGAGCAGTACTTC

j_gene: TRBJ2-7
v_gene: TRBV20-1
d_gene: TRBD2
abundance: few
CDR3aa: CSASTLAGAEQYF
CDR3nt: TGCAGTGCTAGCACTTTAGCGGGGGCCGAGCAGTACTTC

j_gene: TRBJ2-1
v_gene: TRBV28
d_gene: TRBD2
abundance: .
CDR3aa: CASSSGGLAGSEQFF
CDR3nt: TGTGCCAGCAGTAGTGGCGGACTAGCGGGAAGTGAGCAGTTCTTC

j_gene: TRBJ2-7
v_gene: TRBV29-1
d_gene: TRBD2
abundance: many
CDR3aa: CSVVIRTSIDKQYF
CDR3nt: TGCAGCGTGGTGATTCGGACTAGCATTGACAAGCAGTACTTC

j_gene: TRBJ1-5
v_gene: TRBV12-3/TRBV12-4
d_gene: .
abundance: .
CDR3aa: CASSLSPAQPQHF
CDR3nt: TGTGCCAGCAGTTTATCCCCAGCTCAGCCCCAGCATTTT

j_gene: TRBJ1-1
v_gene: TRBV29-1
d_gene: TRBD1
abundance: few
CDR3aa: CSVEAEQGAPIFAEAFF
CDR3nt: TGCAGCGTTGAAGCCGAACAGGGGGCGCCGATTTTCGCTGAAGCTTTCTTT

j_gene: TRBJ2-4
v_gene: TRBV19
d_gene: TRBD2
abundance: .
CDR3aa: CASSAPSSGRKNIQYF
CDR3nt: TGTGCCAGTAGTGCGCCTTCTAGCGGGAGAAAAAACATTCAGTACTTC

j_gene: TRBJ2-7
v_gene: TRBV4-1
d_gene: .
abundance: .
CDR3aa: CASSQDPPSGGGEQYF
CDR3nt: TGCGCCAGCAGCCAAGATCCACCTTCCGGGGGTGGCGAGCAGTACTTC

j_gene: TRBJ2-7
v_gene: TRBV6-5
d_gene: TRBD1
abundance: many
CDR3aa: CASSYSYTGGWNEQYF
CDR3nt: TGTGCCAGCAGTTACTCTTACACAGGGGGCTGGAACGAGCAGTACTTC

j_gene: TRBJ2-1
v_gene: TRBV6-5
d_gene: TRBD1
abundance: few
CDR3aa: CASSYIGTGGGEQFF
CDR3nt: TGTGCCAGCAGTTACATTGGGACAGGGGGGGGTGAGCAGTTCTTC

j_gene: TRBJ2-3
v_gene: TRBV5-1
d_gene: .
abundance: .
CDR3aa: CASSTGPQGTQYF
CDR3nt: TGCGCCAGCAGCACGGGACCTCAGGGTACGCAGTATTTT

j_gene: TRBJ2-1
v_gene: TRBV20-1
d_gene: TRBD2
abundance: .
CDR3aa: CSARGILAGVTNEQFF
CDR3nt: TGCAGTGCTAGAGGGATTCTAGCGGGAGTGACGAATGAGCAGTTCTTC

j_gene: TRBJ2-7
v_gene: TRBV12-3/TRBV12-4
d_gene: .
abundance: many
CDR3aa: CASSQLGGEQYF
CDR3nt: TGTGCCAGCAGTCAGCTAGGAGGGGAGCAGTACTTC

j_gene: TRBJ2-1
v_gene: TRBV10-3
d_gene: .
abundance: .
CDR3aa: CAIGDGNNEQFF
CDR3nt: TGTGCCATCGGGGACGGAAACAATGAGCAGTTCTTC

j_gene: TRBJ2-6
v_gene: TRBV6-5
d_gene: .
abundance: few
CDR3aa: CASSYEHAGANVLTF
CDR3nt: TGTGCCAGCAGTTATGAACACGCGGGGGCCAACGTCCTGACTTTC

j_gene: TRBJ2-6
v_gene: TRBV28
d_gene: .
abundance: once
CDR3aa: CASTPLGSGANVLTF
CDR3nt: TGTGCCAGCACCCCGCTGGGGTCTGGGGCCAACGTCCTGACTTTC

j_gene: TRBJ2-1
v_gene: TRBV6-2/TRBV6-3
d_gene: TRBD1
abundance: .
CDR3aa: CASSYLGGPYNEQFF
CDR3nt: TGTGCCAGCAGTTACCTAGGGGGCCCCTACAATGAGCAGTTCTTC

j_gene: TRBJ1-1
v_gene: TRBV4-1
d_gene: .
abundance: .
CDR3aa: CASSHHLPPGKTEAFF
CDR3nt: TGCGCCAGCAGCCACCACCTCCCCCCAGGGAAGACTGAAGCTTTCTTT

j_gene: TRBJ2-3
v_gene: TRBV5-1
d_gene: TRBD1
abundance: .
CDR3aa: CASIRGQNTDTQYF
CDR3nt: TGCGCCAGCATCCGGGGACAGAACACAGATACGCAGTATTTT

j_gene: TRBJ1-5
v_gene: TRBV7-9
d_gene: .
abundance: many
CDR3aa: CASASDRSNQPQHF
CDR3nt: TGTGCCAGCGCCTCAGACCGTAGCAATCAGCCCCAGCATTTT

j_gene: TRBJ2-1
v_gene: TRBV27
d_gene: .
abundance: .
CDR3aa: CASNPMGNEQFF
CDR3nt: TGTGCCAGCAATCCCATGGGCAATGAGCAGTTCTTC

j_gene: TRBJ2-7
v_gene: TRBV7-2
d_gene: .
abundance: many
CDR3aa: CASSWTPGLPMYEQYF
CDR3nt: TGTGCCAGCAGCTGGACCCCGGGACTCCCTATGTACGAGCAGTACTTC

j_gene: TRBJ2-1
v_gene: TRBV4-2
d_gene: TRBD2
abundance: .
CDR3aa: CASSQEPLAGDNEQFF
CDR3nt: TGTGCCAGCAGCCAAGAACCGCTAGCGGGGGACAATGAGCAGTTCTTC

j_gene: TRBJ2-2
v_gene: TRBV12-3/TRBV12-4
d_gene: TRBD2
abundance: .
CDR3aa: CASSLQREATGELFF
CDR3nt: TGTGCCAGCAGTTTACAGCGGGAGGCCACCGGGGAGCTGTTTTTT

j_gene: TRBJ2-3
v_gene: TRBV28
d_gene: .
abundance: .
CDR3aa: CASRTRITDTQYF
CDR3nt: TGTGCCAGCAGGACGAGGATCACAGATACGCAGTATTTT

j_gene: TRBJ1-5
v_gene: TRBV12-3/TRBV12-4
d_gene: TRBD1
abundance: few
CDR3aa: CASSLRQGGQPQHF
CDR3nt: TGTGCCAGCAGTTTAAGGCAGGGGGGTCAGCCCCAGCATTTT

j_gene: TRBJ2-7
v_gene: TRBV10-3
d_gene: TRBD1
abundance: .
CDR3aa: CAIGRQGSHEQYF
CDR3nt: TGTGCCATCGGGAGACAGGGGTCGCACGAGCAGTACTTC

j_gene: TRBJ1-2
v_gene: TRBV12-3/TRBV12-4
d_gene: .
abundance: few
CDR3aa: CASSSRGRFGYGYTF
CDR3nt: TGTGCCAGCAGTTCCCGTGGTAGGTTCGGCTATGGCTACACCTTC

j_gene: TRBJ1-5
v_gene: TRBV19
d_gene: .
abundance: few
CDR3aa: CASSTSSGRVGFNQPQHF
CDR3nt: TGTGCCAGTAGTACGTCATCAGGGAGGGTAGGTTTCAATCAGCCCCAGCATTTT

j_gene: TRBJ1-5
v_gene: TRBV6-2/TRBV6-3
d_gene: .
abundance: .
CDR3aa: CASSGRGRSNQPQHF
CDR3nt: TGTGCCAGCAGCGGGCGTGGGAGGAGCAATCAGCCCCAGCATTTT

j_gene: TRBJ2-7
v_gene: TRBV5-1
d_gene: TRBD2
abundance: .
CDR3aa: CASSLESGGRYEQYF
CDR3nt: TGCGCCAGCAGCTTGGAAAGCGGGGGGCGCTACGAGCAGTACTTC

j_gene: TRBJ2-1
v_gene: TRBV6-6
d_gene: .
abundance: .
CDR3aa: CASLEGAEQFF
CDR3nt: TGTGCCAGTCTTGAGGGAGCGGAGCAGTTCTTC

j_gene: TRBJ2-7
v_gene: TRBV5-1
d_gene: .
abundance: .
CDR3aa: CASSLDTGSLYEQYF
CDR3nt: TGCGCCAGCAGCTTGGATACAGGGAGCCTTTACGAGCAGTACTTC

j_gene: TRBJ2-1
v_gene: TRBV6-1
d_gene: .
abundance: .
CDR3aa: CASTHPLRNEQFF
CDR3nt: TGTGCCAGCACCCATCCTCTGCGCAATGAGCAGTTCTTC

j_gene: TRBJ2-1
v_gene: TRBV6-4
d_gene: .
abundance: few
CDR3aa: CASSDTGMRNEQFF
CDR3nt: TGTGCCAGCAGTGACACCGGAATGAGGAATGAGCAGTTCTTC

j_gene: TRBJ2-1
v_gene: TRBV20-1
d_gene: TRBD1
abundance: .
CDR3aa: CSANSGQGASNEQFF
CDR3nt: TGCAGTGCCAACTCCGGACAGGGGGCAAGCAATGAGCAGTTCTTC

j_gene: TRBJ2-7
v_gene: TRBV20-1
d_gene: .
abundance: .
CDR3aa: CSASKGHEQYF
CDR3nt: TGCAGTGCTTCCAAGGGACACGAGCAGTACTTC

j_gene: TRBJ2-3
v_gene: TRBV20-1
d_gene: TRBD2
abundance: few
CDR3aa: CSAHPGLAGGRTPTDTQYF
CDR3nt: TGCAGTGCTCATCCCGGACTAGCGGGAGGCAGGACCCCCACAGATACGCAGTATTTT

j_gene: TRBJ2-1
v_gene: TRBV6-2/TRBV6-3
d_gene: TRBD2
abundance: .
CDR3aa: CASSYSKRLAGQFLSYNEQFF
CDR3nt: TGTGCCAGCAGTTACTCGAAGCGGCTAGCGGGGCAATTCCTCTCCTACAATGAGCAGTTCTTC

j_gene: TRBJ2-1
v_gene: TRBV7-2
d_gene: TRBD2
abundance: few
CDR3aa: CASSLGASGRYNEQFF
CDR3nt: TGTGCCAGCAGCTTAGGAGCTAGCGGGAGGTACAATGAGCAGTTCTTC

j_gene: TRBJ2-7
v_gene: TRBV7-9
d_gene: .
abundance: many
CDR3aa: CASTHTQGVTVQYF
CDR3nt: TGTGCCAGCACCCACACACAGGGAGTCACGGTGCAGTACTTC

j_gene: TRBJ2-5
v_gene: TRBV10-3
d_gene: TRBD2
abundance: .
CDR3aa: CAISDASGYQETQYF
CDR3nt: TGTGCCATCAGTGATGCTAGCGGGTACCAAGAGACCCAGTACTTC

j_gene: TRBJ2-5
v_gene: TRBV7-2
d_gene: TRBD2
abundance: many
CDR3aa: CASSQTSGRQETQYF
CDR3nt: TGTGCCAGCAGCCAGACTAGCGGTCGACAAGAGACCCAGTACTTC

j_gene: TRBJ1-1
v_gene: TRBV24-1
d_gene: .
abundance: many
CDR3aa: CATSGTGGNTEAFF
CDR3nt: TGTGCCACCAGTGGGACGGGAGGGAACACTGAAGCTTTCTTT

j_gene: TRBJ2-1
v_gene: TRBV2
d_gene: .
abundance: .
CDR3aa: CASSVGTTVYNEQFF
CDR3nt: TGTGCCAGCAGTGTAGGGACGACGGTCTACAATGAGCAGTTCTTC

j_gene: TRBJ1-5
v_gene: TRBV12-3/TRBV12-4
d_gene: TRBD1
abundance: .
CDR3aa: CASSQQGARNQPQHF
CDR3nt: TGTGCCAGCAGTCAACAGGGGGCGCGTAATCAGCCCCAGCATTTT

j_gene: TRBJ2-1
v_gene: TRBV20-1
d_gene: TRBD2
abundance: .
CDR3aa: CSARKREGPGYNEQFF
CDR3nt: TGCAGTGCTAGAAAAAGGGAGGGGCCGGGCTACAATGAGCAGTTCTTC

j_gene: TRBJ1-6
v_gene: TRBV6-1
d_gene: .
abundance: .
CDR3aa: CASSELANSPLHF
CDR3nt: TGTGCCAGCAGTGAATTGGCGAATTCACCCCTCCACTTT

j_gene: TRBJ2-1
v_gene: TRBV11-2
d_gene: .
abundance: few
CDR3aa: CASSARDGRGSYNEQFF
CDR3nt: TGTGCCAGCAGCGCCAGGGACGGACGGGGTTCCTACAATGAGCAGTTCTTC

j_gene: TRBJ2-3
v_gene: TRBV20-1
d_gene: TRBD1
abundance: .
CDR3aa: CSAYDRVGFDTQYF
CDR3nt: TGCAGTGCTTATGACAGGGTAGGGTTCGATACGCAGTATTTT

j_gene: TRBJ1-2
v_gene: TRBV6-1
d_gene: .
abundance: .
CDR3aa: CASRPNQGGYGYTF
CDR3nt: TGTGCCAGCAGACCCAACCAGGGAGGCTATGGCTACACCTTC